This TCR beta chain was documented in a study of cytomegalovirus exposure and HLA in healthy donors. The PCR was carried out with 60 Vbeta primers and 13 Jbeta primers. TCRdb keeps only in-frame clones here, not all; method: immunoSEQ multiplex PCR. This table holds 100,000 to 150,000 clones, roughly 77% found once. Sequencing used PBMCs. The sequence derives from a man between 45 and 60 years old in good health and CMV-seropositive.

CDR3 loop: CASSRGQGQSPLHF. CDR3 DNA: TGTGCCAGCAGCCGAGGACAGGGACAGTCACCCCTCCACTTT. The rearrangement links TRBV7-9 to TRBJ1-6, with TRBD1 identical over 8 bases. Per germline, CDR1 SEHNR and CDR2 FQNEAQ (reference sequence). V was clipped by 5 bases and J by 10 bases; unmatched bases: 7. This CDR3 has 14 amino acids. The whole variable domain, remainder taken from reference TRBV7-9 and TRBJ1-6, is DTGVSQNPRHKITKRGQNVTFRCDPISEHNRLYWYRQTLGQGPEFLTYFQNEAQLEKSRLLSDRFSAERPKGSFSTLEIQRTEQGDSAMYLCASSRGQGQSPLHFGNGTRLTVT.